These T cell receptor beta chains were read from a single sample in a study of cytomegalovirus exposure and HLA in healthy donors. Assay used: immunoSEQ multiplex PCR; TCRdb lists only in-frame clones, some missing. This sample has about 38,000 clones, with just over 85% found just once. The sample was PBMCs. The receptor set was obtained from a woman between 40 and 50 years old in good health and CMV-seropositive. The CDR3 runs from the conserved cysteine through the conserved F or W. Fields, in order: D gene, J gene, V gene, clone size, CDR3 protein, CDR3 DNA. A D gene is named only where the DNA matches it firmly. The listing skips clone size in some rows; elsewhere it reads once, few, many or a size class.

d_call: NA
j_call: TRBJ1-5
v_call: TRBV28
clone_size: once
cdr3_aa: CASAGNQPQHF
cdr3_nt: TGTGCCAGCGCGGGCAATCAGCCCCAGCATTTT

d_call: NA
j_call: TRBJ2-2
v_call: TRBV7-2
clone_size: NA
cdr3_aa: CASTSPPGTGELFF
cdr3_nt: TGTGCCAGCACCTCCCCCCCCGGCACCGGGGAGCTGTTTTTT

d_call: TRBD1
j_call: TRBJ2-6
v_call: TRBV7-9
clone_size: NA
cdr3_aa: CASSSRDRGSGANVLTF
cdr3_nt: TGTGCCAGCAGCTCCCGGGACAGGGGTTCTGGGGCCAACGTCCTGACTTTC

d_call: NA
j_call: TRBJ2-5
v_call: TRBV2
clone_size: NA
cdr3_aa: CASSDQVGETQYF
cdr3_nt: TGTGCCAGCAGTGACCAGGTTGGGGAGACCCAGTACTTC

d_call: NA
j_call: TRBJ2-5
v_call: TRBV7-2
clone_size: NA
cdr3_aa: CASSLVGGGGTQYF
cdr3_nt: TGTGCCAGCAGCTTAGTAGGAGGGGGCGGGACCCAGTACTTC

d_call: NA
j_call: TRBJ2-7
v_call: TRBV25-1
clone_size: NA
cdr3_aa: CASSDSSKSNEQYF
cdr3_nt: TGTGCCAGCAGTGATTCGTCCAAGAGTAACGAGCAGTACTTC

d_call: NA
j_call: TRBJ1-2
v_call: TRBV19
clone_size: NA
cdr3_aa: CASSPNGRGNNYGYTF
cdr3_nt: TGTGCCAGTAGTCCAAACGGGCGGGGAAATAACTATGGCTACACCTTC

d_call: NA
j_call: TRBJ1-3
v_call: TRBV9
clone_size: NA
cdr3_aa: CASSVGVAGNTIYF
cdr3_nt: TGTGCCAGCAGCGTAGGTGTGGCAGGAAACACCATATATTTT

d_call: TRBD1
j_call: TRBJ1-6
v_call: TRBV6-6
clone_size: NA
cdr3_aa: CASRPDRGWNSPLHF
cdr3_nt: TGTGCCAGCAGGCCGGACAGGGGATGGAATTCACCCCTCCACTTT

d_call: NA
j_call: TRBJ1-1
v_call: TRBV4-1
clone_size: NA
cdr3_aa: CASSQASRAFF
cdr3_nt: TGCGCCAGCAGCCAAGCTAGTCGAGCTTTCTTT

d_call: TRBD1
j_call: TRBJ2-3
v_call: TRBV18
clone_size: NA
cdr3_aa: CASSPQGQSGTDTQYF
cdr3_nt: TGTGCCAGCTCACCACAGGGACAGAGTGGTACAGATACGCAGTATTTT

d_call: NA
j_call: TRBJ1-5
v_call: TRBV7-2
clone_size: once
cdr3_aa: CASSSDGDQPQHF
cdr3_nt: TGTGCCAGCAGCTCAGACGGGGATCAGCCCCAGCATTTT

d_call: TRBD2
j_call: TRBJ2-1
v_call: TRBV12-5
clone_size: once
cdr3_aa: CASGLPGGAVNEQFF
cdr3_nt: TGTGCTAGTGGTTTACCCGGGGGGGCGGTTAATGAGCAGTTCTTC

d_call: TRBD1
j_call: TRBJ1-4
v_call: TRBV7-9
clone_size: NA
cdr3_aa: CASSQGQGHEKLFF
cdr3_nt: TGTGCCAGCAGCCAGGGACAGGGCCATGAAAAACTGTTTTTT

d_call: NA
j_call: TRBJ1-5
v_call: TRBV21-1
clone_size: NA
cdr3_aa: CASSKEDCQGQGLPQHF
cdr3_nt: TGTGCCAGCAGCAAAGAGGATTGTCAGGGACAGGGGCTCCCCCAGCATTTT

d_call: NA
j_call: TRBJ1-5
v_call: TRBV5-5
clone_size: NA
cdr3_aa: CASSPDRSNQPQHF
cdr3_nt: TGTGCCAGCAGCCCAGACAGGAGCAATCAGCCCCAGCATTTT